This TCR beta chain was captured in a study of cytomegalovirus exposure and HLA in healthy donors. Germline V CDR1 and CDR2: WSHSY, SAAADI. V was trimmed by 6 bases and J by 0 bases, leaving 9 bases between them. This CDR3 spans 13 amino acids. Notes on this clone: Its antigen is not identified.

It was with 60 Vbeta and 13 Jbeta primers that the PCR ran. Clones were read by immunoSEQ multiplex PCR, and TCRdb kept only the in-frame ones, dropping some. The sample consists of around 170,000 clones, about 80% of them appearing once. Study-level points and caveats: The authors considered a cluster of highly shared sequence variants likely to be a sequencing artifact.

Though nominally healthy at sampling, donors likely had unrecorded immune exposures. The chain couples TRBV10-2 to TRBJ2-7; maybe TRBD2 (7 bases). The specimen was PBMCs. This TCR was sampled from a woman aged 30 to 39 in good health and CMV-seronegative. The CDR3: CASRGGDSYEQYF. In DNA form, the CDR3 reads TGCGCCAGCAGAGGGGGGGACTCCTACGAGCAGTACTTC.